This entry is about one T cell receptor beta chain. The source of the sample is a study of blood T cell repertoires in COVID-19. V was pared by 5 bases and J by 7 bases, with 2 bases between. Germline loops: CDR1 SGHTA, CDR2 FQGTGA. The CDR3 contains 9 residues. The table came from immunoSEQ multiplex PCR; TCRdb's copy has only in-frame clones and leaves some out. This table holds 320,000 or so clones, around 85% found once. The clonotype was recovered from a young woman who had been exposed to COVID-19. The V call is TRBV7-3, the J call TRBJ1-2; D call uncertain. Material: PBMCs or T cells enriched from blood (not recorded which). CDR3 bases: TGTGCCAGCAGCCGTGGCTACACCTTC. This encodes CASSRGYTF. Based on the CDR3 plus reference TRBV7-3 and TRBJ1-2, the full variable domain is GAGVSQTPSNKVTEKGKYVELRCDPISGHTALYWYRQSLGQGPEFLIYFQGTGAADDSGLPNDRFFAVRPEGSVSTLKIQRTERGDSAVYLCASSRGYTFGSGTRLTVV.